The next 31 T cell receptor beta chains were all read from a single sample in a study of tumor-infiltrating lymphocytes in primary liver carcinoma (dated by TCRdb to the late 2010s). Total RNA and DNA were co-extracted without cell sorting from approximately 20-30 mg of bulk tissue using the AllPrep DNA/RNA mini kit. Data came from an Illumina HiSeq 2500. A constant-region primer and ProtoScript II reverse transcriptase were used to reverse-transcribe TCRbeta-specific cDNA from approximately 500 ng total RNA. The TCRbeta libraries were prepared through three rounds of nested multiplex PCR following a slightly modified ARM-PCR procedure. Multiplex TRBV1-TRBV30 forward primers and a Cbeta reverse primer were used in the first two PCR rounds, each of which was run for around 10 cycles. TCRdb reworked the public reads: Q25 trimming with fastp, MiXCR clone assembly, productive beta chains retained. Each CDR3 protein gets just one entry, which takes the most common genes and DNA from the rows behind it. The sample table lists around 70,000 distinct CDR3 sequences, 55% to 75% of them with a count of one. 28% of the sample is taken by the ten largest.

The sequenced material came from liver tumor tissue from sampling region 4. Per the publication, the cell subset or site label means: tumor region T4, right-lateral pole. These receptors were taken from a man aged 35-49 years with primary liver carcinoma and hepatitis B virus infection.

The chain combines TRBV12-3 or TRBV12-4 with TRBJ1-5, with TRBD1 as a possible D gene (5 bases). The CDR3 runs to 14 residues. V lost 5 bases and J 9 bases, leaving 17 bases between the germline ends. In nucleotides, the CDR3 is TGTGCCAGCAGTCTTGGTCAGGGTGAGGGGCCCCAGCATTTT. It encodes CASSLGQGEGPQHF.

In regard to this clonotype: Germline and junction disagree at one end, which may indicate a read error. The CDR3 nucleotides are TGCGCCAGCAGTCTGACTAGAGGGACAGATACGCAATATTTT. The encoded protein is CASSLTRGTDTQYF. The genes are TRBV4-1 and TRBJ2-3; D may be TRBD1 (7 bases). Germline CDR1 and CDR2: MGHRA and YSYEKL. The CDR3 has 14 amino acids.

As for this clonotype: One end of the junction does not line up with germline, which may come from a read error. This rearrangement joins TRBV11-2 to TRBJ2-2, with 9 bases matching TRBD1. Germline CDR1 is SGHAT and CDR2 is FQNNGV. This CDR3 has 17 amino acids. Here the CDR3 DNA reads TGTGGCAGCAGCTTTGATCGGGACAGGGCGGGCACCGGGGAGCTGTTTTTT. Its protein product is CGSSFDRDRAGTGELFF.

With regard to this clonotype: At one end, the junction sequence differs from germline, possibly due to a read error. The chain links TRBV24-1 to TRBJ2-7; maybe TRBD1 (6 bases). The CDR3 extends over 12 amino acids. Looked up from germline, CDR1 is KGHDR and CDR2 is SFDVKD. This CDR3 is CATGQNPYEKYF. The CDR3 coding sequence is TGTGCCACCGGACAGAACCCCTACGAGAAGTACTTC.

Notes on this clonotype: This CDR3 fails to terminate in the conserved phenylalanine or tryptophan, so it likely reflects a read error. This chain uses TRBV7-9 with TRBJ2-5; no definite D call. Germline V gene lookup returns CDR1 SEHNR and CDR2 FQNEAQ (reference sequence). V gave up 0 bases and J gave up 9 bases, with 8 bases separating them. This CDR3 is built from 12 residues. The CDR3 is CASSLASEAQYL. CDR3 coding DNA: TGTGCCAGCAGCTTAGCGAGCGAGGCCCAGTACCTC.

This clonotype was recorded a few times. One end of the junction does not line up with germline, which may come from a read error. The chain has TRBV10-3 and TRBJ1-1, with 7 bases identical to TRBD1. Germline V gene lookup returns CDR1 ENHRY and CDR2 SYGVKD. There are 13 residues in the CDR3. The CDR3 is CTISDRVDTEASF. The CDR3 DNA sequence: TGTACCATCAGTGACAGGGTGGACACTGAAGCTTCCTTT.

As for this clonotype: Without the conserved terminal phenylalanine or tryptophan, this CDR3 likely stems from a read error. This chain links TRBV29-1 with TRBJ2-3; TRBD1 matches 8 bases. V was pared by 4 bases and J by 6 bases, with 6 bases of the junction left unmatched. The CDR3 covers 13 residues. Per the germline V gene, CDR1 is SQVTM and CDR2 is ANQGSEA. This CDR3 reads CSVGRGQRDTQYS. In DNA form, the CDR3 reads TGCAGCGTTGGCAGGGGGCAGAGGGATACGCAGTATTCT.

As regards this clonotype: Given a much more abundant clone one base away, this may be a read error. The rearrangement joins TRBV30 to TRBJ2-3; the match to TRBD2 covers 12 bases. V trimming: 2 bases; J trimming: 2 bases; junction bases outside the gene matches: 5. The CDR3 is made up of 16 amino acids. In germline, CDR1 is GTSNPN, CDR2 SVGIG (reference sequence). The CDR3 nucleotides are TGTGCCTGGAGTCACGGACTAGCGGGGAACACAGATACGCAGTATTTT. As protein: CAWSHGLAGNTDTQYF.

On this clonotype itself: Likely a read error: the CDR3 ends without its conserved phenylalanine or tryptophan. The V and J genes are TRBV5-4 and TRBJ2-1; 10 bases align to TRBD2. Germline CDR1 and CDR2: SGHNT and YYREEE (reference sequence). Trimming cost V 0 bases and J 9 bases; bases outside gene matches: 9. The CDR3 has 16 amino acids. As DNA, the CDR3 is TGTGCCAGCAGCTTGGCCGGGGCTAGCGGGAGAAGTGAGCAGTTCCTC. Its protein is CASSLAGASGRSEQFL.

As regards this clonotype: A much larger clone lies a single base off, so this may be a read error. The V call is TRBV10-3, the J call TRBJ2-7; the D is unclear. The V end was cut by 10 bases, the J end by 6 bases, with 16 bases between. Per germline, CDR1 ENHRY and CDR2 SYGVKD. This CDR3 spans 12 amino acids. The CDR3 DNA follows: TGTGCCAGCAGATCCTCTCCCTGCGAGCAGTACTTC. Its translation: CASRSSPCEQYF.

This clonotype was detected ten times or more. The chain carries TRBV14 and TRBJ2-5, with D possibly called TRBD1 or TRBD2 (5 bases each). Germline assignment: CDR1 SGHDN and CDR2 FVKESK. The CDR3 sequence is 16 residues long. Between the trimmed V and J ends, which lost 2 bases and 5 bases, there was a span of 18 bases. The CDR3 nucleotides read TGTGCCAGCAGCCAATTACGGGACCCCGTTATGGAGACCCAGTACTTC. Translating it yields CASSQLRDPVMETQYF.

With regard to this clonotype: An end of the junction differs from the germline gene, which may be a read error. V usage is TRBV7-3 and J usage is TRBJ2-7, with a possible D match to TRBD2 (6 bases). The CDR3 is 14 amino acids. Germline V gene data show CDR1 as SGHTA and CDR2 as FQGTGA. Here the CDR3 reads CASSVTGGNYEQYF. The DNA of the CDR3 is TGTGCCAGCAGCGTAACCGGGGGTAACTACGAGCAGTACTTC.

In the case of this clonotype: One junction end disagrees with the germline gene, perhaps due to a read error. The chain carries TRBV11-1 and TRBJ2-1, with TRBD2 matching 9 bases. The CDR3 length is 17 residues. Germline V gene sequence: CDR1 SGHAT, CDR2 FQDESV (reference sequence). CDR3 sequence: CVSSLAGLARSYYEQFF. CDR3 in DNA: TGTGTCAGCAGCTTAGCGGGACTAGCTCGATCCTACTATGAGCAGTTCTTC.

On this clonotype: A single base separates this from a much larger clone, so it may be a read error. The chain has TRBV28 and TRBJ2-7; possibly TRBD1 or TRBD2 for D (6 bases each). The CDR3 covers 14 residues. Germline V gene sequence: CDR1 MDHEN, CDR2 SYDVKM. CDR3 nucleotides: TGTGCCAACAGTTCGGAGGAGGGGGCCTACGAGCAGTACTTC. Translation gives CANSSEEGAYEQYF.

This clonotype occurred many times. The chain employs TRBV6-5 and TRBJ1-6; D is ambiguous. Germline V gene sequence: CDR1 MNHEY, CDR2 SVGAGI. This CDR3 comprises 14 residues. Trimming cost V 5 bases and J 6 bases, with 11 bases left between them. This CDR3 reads CASSQRRLNSPLHF. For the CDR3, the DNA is TGTGCCAGCAGTCAGCGACGGCTTAATTCACCCCTCCACTTT.

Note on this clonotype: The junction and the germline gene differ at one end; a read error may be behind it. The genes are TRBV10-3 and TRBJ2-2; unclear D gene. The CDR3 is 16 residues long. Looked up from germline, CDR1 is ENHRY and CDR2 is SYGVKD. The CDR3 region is CTISPSPRVDTGELFF. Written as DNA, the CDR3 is TGTACCATCAGTCCCTCGCCACGGGTGGACACCGGGGAGCTGTTTTTT.

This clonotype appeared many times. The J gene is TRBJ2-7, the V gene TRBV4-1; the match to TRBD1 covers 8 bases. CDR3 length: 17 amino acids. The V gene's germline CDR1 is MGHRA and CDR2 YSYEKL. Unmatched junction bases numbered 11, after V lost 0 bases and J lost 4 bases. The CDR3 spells CASSQDKWQGARYEQYF. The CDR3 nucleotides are TGCGCCAGCAGCCAAGACAAATGGCAGGGGGCGCGGTACGAGCAGTACTTC.

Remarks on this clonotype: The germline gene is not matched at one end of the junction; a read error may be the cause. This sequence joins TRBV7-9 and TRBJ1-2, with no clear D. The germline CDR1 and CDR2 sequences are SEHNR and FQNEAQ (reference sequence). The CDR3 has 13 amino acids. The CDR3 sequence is CASSLVSLYGYAF. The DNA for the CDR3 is TGTGCCAGCAGCTTAGTGAGTCTCTACGGCTACGCCTTC.

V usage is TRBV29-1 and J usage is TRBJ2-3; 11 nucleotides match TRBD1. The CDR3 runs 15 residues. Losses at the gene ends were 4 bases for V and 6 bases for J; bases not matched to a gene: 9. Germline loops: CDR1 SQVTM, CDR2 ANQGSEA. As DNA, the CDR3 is TGCAGCGTTGCCGGGACAGGGGGTTTATGGGATACGCAGTATTTT. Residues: CSVAGTGGLWDTQYF.

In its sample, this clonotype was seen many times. In nucleotides, the CDR3 is TGTGCCAAAAAAGAGAGCGGGAGGGCCTACGAGCAGTACTTC. It specifies CAKKESGRAYEQYF. The chain uses TRBV2 and TRBJ2-7, with 10 bases fitting TRBD2. Per germline, CDR1 SNHLY and CDR2 FYNNEI. Losses at the gene ends were 10 bases for V and 2 bases for J; bases not matched to a gene: 8. The CDR3 length is 14 residues.

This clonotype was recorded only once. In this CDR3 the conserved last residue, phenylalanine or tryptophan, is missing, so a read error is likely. Here the CDR3 reads CASSPMGQGGEQYL. CDR3 DNA: TGTGCCAGCAGCCCGATGGGACAGGGTGGCGAGCAGTACCTC. The genes are TRBV9 and TRBJ2-7; 9 nucleotides align to TRBD1. Germline lookup yields CDR1 SGDLS and CDR2 YYNGEE. V lost 4 bases, J lost 6 bases, and 8 bases stayed unmatched. The CDR3 extends over 14 amino acids.

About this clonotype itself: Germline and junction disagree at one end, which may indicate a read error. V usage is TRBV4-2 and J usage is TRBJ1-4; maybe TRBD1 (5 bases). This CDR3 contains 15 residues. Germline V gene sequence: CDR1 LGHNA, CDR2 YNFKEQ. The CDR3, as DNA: TGTGCCAGCAGACAAGTGGGACCGCGGAACGAAAAACTGTTTTTT. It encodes CASRQVGPRNEKLFF.

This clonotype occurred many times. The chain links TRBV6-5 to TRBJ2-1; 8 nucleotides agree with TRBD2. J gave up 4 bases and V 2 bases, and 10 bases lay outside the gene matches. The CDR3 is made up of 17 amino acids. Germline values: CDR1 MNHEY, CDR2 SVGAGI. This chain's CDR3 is CASSYLAGHRLYNEQFF. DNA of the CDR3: TGTGCCAGCAGTTACCTAGCGGGCCACCGATTATACAATGAGCAGTTCTTC.

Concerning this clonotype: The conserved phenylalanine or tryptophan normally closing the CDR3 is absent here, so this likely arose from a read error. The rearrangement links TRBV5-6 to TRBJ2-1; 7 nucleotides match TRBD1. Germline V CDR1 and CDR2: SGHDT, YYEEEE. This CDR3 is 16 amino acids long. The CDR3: CASSLEGASSYNEQFV. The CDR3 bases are TGTGCCAGCAGCTTGGAGGGGGCAAGCTCCTACAACGAGCAGTTCGTC.

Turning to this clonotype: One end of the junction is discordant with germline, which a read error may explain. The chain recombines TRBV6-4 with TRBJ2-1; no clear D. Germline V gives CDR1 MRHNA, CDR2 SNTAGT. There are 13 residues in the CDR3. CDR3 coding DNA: TGTGCCAGTAGTGACTCGGGCAACAATGAGCAGTTCTTC. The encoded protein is CASSDSGNNEQFF.

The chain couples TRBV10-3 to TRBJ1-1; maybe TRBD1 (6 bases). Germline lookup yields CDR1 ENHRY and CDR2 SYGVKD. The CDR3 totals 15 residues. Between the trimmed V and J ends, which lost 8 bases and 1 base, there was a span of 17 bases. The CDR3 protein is CAIGPGANRNTEAFF. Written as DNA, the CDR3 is TGTGCCATCGGTCCAGGGGCCAATCGGAACACTGAAGCTTTCTTT.

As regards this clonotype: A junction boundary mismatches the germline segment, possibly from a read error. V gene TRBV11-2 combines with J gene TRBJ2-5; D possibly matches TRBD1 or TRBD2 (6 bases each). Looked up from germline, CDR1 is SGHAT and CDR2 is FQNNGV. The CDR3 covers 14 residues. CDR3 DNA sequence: TGTGCCAGCAGCCCCGGGGGCAGCCATGAGACCCTGTACTTC. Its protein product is CASSPGGSHETLYF.

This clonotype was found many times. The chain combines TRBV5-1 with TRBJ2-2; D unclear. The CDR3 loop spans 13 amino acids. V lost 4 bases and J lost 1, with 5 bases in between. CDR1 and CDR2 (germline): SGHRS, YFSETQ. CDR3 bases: TGCGCCAGCAGCCAGCTGAACACCGGGGAGCTGTTTTTT. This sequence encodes CASSQLNTGELFF.

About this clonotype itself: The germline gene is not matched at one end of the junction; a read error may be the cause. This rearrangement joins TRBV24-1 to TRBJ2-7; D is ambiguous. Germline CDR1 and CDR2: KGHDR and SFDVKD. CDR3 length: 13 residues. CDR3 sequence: CATGDPPSYEQYF. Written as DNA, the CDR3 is TGTGCCACCGGTGACCCCCCCTCCTACGAGCAGTACTTC.

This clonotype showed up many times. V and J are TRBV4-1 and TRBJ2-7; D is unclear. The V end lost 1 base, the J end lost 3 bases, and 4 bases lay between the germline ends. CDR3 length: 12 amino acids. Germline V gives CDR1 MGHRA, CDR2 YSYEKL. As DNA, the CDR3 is TGCGCCAGCAGCCAAGGCGGCTACGAGCAGTACTTC. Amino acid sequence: CASSQGGYEQYF.

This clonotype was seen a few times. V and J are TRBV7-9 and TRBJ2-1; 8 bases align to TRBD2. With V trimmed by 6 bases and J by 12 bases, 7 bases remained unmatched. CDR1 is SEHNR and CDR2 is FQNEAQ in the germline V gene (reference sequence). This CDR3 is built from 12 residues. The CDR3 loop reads CASRNSGAGQFF. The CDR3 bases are TGTGCCAGCAGAAATAGCGGGGCCGGGCAGTTCTTC.